Listed below are T cell receptor beta chains from one sample, sequenced in a study of T cell responses to AZD1222 COVID-19 vaccine. Only in-frame clones appear in the TCRdb table, and some are missing; sequencing was by immunoSEQ multiplex PCR. The top ten hold approximately 12% of the sample, which has some 100,000 clones, around nine tenths seen once. This material consisted of peripheral blood, taken on day 0 of AZD1222 vaccination. The receptors come from an adult in good health. CDR3s include the opening cysteine and the closing phenylalanine or tryptophan. Fields, in order: D gene, clone size, V gene, CDR3 length, J gene, CDR3 DNA, CDR3 protein. D genes are given only for firm matches. Some rows mark clone size as missing; the rest say once, few, many or name a class of expanded clone.

d_gene: TRBD2
abundance: -
v_gene: TRBV5-1
len: 15
j_gene: TRBJ2-3
CDR3nt: TGCGCCAGCAGCCTGACTGGCGGGAGCCCAGATACGCAGTATTTT
CDR3aa: CASSLTGGSPDTQYF

d_gene: -
abundance: -
v_gene: TRBV18
len: 13
j_gene: TRBJ2-2
CDR3nt: TGTGCCAGCTCACCTAGTGGCATCGGGGAGCTGTTTTTT
CDR3aa: CASSPSGIGELFF

d_gene: TRBD1
abundance: -
v_gene: TRBV13
len: 16
j_gene: TRBJ1-1
CDR3nt: TGTGCCAGCAGCTTCACCACGACAGGGGGGAACACTGAAGCTTTCTTT
CDR3aa: CASSFTTTGGNTEAFF

d_gene: -
abundance: once
v_gene: TRBV10-3
len: 13
j_gene: TRBJ1-2
CDR3nt: TGTGCCATCAGTAGACAGAACAACTATGGCTACACCTTC
CDR3aa: CAISRQNNYGYTF

d_gene: TRBD1
abundance: -
v_gene: TRBV18
len: 17
j_gene: TRBJ2-5
CDR3nt: TGTGCCAGCTCACCCTATACGGGACAGGGGGCGGCAGAGACCCAGTACTTC
CDR3aa: CASSPYTGQGAAETQYF

d_gene: -
abundance: once
v_gene: TRBV7-9
len: 13
j_gene: TRBJ1-2
CDR3nt: TGTGCCAGCAGCTTACCCAGTGGCTATGGCTACACCTTC
CDR3aa: CASSLPSGYGYTF

d_gene: -
abundance: -
v_gene: TRBV5-1
len: 14
j_gene: TRBJ1-2
CDR3nt: TGCGCCAGCAGCTTGGACGGGGGCCTGACAGGCTACACCTTC
CDR3aa: CASSLDGGLTGYTF

d_gene: TRBD1
abundance: -
v_gene: TRBV6-1
len: 14
j_gene: TRBJ1-5
CDR3nt: TGTGCCAGCAGTGAGACAGGGGCCGGTCAGCCCCAGCATTTT
CDR3aa: CASSETGAGQPQHF

d_gene: -
abundance: -
v_gene: TRBV5-1
len: 14
j_gene: TRBJ2-3
CDR3nt: TGCGCCAGCAGCCGGGACACCAGCACAGATACGCAGTATTTT
CDR3aa: CASSRDTSTDTQYF

d_gene: -
abundance: -
v_gene: TRBV5-4
len: 14
j_gene: TRBJ2-5
CDR3nt: TGTGCCAGCAGCTTGTCCAGGCGTCGGGAGACCCAGTACTTC
CDR3aa: CASSLSRRRETQYF

d_gene: -
abundance: once
v_gene: TRBV7-9
len: 15
j_gene: TRBJ2-3
CDR3nt: TGTGCCAGCAGCTTAGTATTTGGGCATACAGATACGCAGTATTTT
CDR3aa: CASSLVFGHTDTQYF

d_gene: -
abundance: -
v_gene: TRBV14
len: 15
j_gene: TRBJ2-5
CDR3nt: TGTGCCAGCAGCCAAGTCGACAGGTACCAAGAGACCCAGTACTTC
CDR3aa: CASSQVDRYQETQYF

d_gene: -
abundance: -
v_gene: TRBV27
len: 17
j_gene: TRBJ1-6
CDR3nt: TGTGCCAGCAGTTTATCATGGTCCCCCCGGGGCCGGCCTGTTCCCCACTTT
CDR3aa: CASSLSWSPRGRPVPHF

d_gene: -
abundance: once
v_gene: TRBV28
len: 15
j_gene: TRBJ2-7
CDR3nt: TGTGCCAGCTCCTATTGGGACAAATCAGGCTACGAGCAGTACTTC
CDR3aa: CASSYWDKSGYEQYF

d_gene: -
abundance: -
v_gene: TRBV28
len: 14
j_gene: TRBJ1-4
CDR3nt: TGTGCCAGCAGTTTGGGACGGGATAATGAAAAACTGTTTTTT
CDR3aa: CASSLGRDNEKLFF

d_gene: -
abundance: -
v_gene: TRBV18
len: 15
j_gene: TRBJ2-2
CDR3nt: TGTGCCGGACGCAAAGGGGGGCCCAACACCGGGGAGCTGTTTTTT
CDR3aa: CAGRKGGPNTGELFF

d_gene: TRBD2
abundance: -
v_gene: TRBV5-1
len: 19
j_gene: TRBJ2-1
CDR3nt: TGCGCCAGCAGCTTGGCCCCAGGCCCTAGCGGGTTGGGGGACAATGAGCAGTTCTTC
CDR3aa: CASSLAPGPSGLGDNEQFF

d_gene: -
abundance: once
v_gene: TRBV6-5
len: 13
j_gene: TRBJ1-2
CDR3nt: TGTGCCAGCAGTTACGGCTTAGACTATGGCTACACCTTC
CDR3aa: CASSYGLDYGYTF

d_gene: TRBD1
abundance: -
v_gene: TRBV27
len: 17
j_gene: TRBJ1-6
CDR3nt: TGTGCCAGCAGTCCTGTGACAGGGGGCGCGTCCAATTCACCCCTCCACTTT
CDR3aa: CASSPVTGGASNSPLHF

d_gene: -
abundance: -
v_gene: TRBV6-2/TRBV6-3
len: 13
j_gene: TRBJ1-1
CDR3nt: TGTGCCAGCAGTAGGTATATGAACACTGAAGCTTTCTTT
CDR3aa: CASSRYMNTEAFF

d_gene: -
abundance: few
v_gene: TRBV21-1
len: 12
j_gene: TRBJ2-3
CDR3nt: TGTGCCAGCAGCAACGGGAAAGATACGCAGTATTTT
CDR3aa: CASSNGKDTQYF

d_gene: -
abundance: -
v_gene: TRBV5-1
len: 14
j_gene: TRBJ2-7
CDR3nt: TGCGCCAGCAGCTTGGGGCAGGGCTCCTACGAGCAGTACTTC
CDR3aa: CASSLGQGSYEQYF

d_gene: -
abundance: -
v_gene: TRBV7-9
len: 18
j_gene: TRBJ1-4
CDR3nt: TGTGCCAGCAGCTTCGGCCCGGGGGCCCAGGCAACTAATGAAAAACTGTTTTTT
CDR3aa: CASSFGPGAQATNEKLFF

d_gene: -
abundance: -
v_gene: TRBV4-2
len: 18
j_gene: TRBJ1-5
CDR3nt: TGTGCCAGCAGCCAAGTTTGGAGGTCGGCTTATAGCAATCAGCCCCAGCATTTT
CDR3aa: CASSQVWRSAYSNQPQHF

d_gene: TRBD1
abundance: -
v_gene: TRBV6-5
len: 15
j_gene: TRBJ1-2
CDR3nt: TGTGCCAGCAGCTCCGGGACAGGGGGAACCTATGGCTACACCTTC
CDR3aa: CASSSGTGGTYGYTF

d_gene: -
abundance: -
v_gene: TRBV18
len: 14
j_gene: TRBJ1-1
CDR3nt: TGTGCCAGCTCACCGGGAACTCAGGGGACTGAAGCTTTCTTT
CDR3aa: CASSPGTQGTEAFF

d_gene: -
abundance: -
v_gene: TRBV5-4
len: 15
j_gene: TRBJ2-2
CDR3nt: TGTGCCAGCAGCTTCCCTGGCTCCCCGGCCGGGGAGCTGTTTTTT
CDR3aa: CASSFPGSPAGELFF

d_gene: TRBD1
abundance: -
v_gene: TRBV18
len: 17
j_gene: TRBJ2-5
CDR3nt: TGTGCCAGCTCGCCACTCGGGACAGGGGTAATCCAAGAGACCCAGTACTTC
CDR3aa: CASSPLGTGVIQETQYF

d_gene: -
abundance: -
v_gene: TRBV27
len: 13
j_gene: TRBJ2-1
CDR3nt: TGTGCCAGCAGTTTTGGAGTAAGCTATGAGCAGTTCTTC
CDR3aa: CASSFGVSYEQFF

d_gene: TRBD2
abundance: -
v_gene: TRBV19
len: 14
j_gene: TRBJ2-7
CDR3nt: TGTGCCAGTAGTATTTTGCGGGAGGGCCGCGAGCAGTACTTC
CDR3aa: CASSILREGREQYF

d_gene: TRBD1
abundance: -
v_gene: TRBV19
len: 15
j_gene: TRBJ2-7
CDR3nt: TGTGCCAGTAGTATAAGGGGACAGGGGGCTCAAGAGCAGTACTTC
CDR3aa: CASSIRGQGAQEQYF

d_gene: -
abundance: once
v_gene: TRBV6-5
len: 14
j_gene: TRBJ1-3
CDR3nt: TGTGCCAGCAGCCAAGGACGGAATGGAAACACCATATATTTT
CDR3aa: CASSQGRNGNTIYF

d_gene: TRBD2
abundance: -
v_gene: TRBV6-2/TRBV6-3
len: 15
j_gene: TRBJ2-7
CDR3nt: TGTGCCAGCAGTTACCGGAGCGGGAGGTACGACGAGCAGTACTTC
CDR3aa: CASSYRSGRYDEQYF

d_gene: -
abundance: -
v_gene: TRBV6-2/TRBV6-3
len: 13
j_gene: TRBJ1-5
CDR3nt: TGTGCCAGCAGTCCCACCCGGACATCGCCCCAGCATTTT
CDR3aa: CASSPTRTSPQHF

d_gene: -
abundance: -
v_gene: TRBV5-1
len: 15
j_gene: TRBJ1-5
CDR3nt: TGCGCCAGCAGGAGCCTCCCACAGGGAACGGAGCCCCAGCATTTT
CDR3aa: CASRSLPQGTEPQHF

d_gene: -
abundance: -
v_gene: TRBV23-1
len: 15
j_gene: TRBJ2-1
CDR3nt: TGCGCCAGCAGTCAACCGGCCTGGGGGGTCGGTGAGCAGTTCTTC
CDR3aa: CASSQPAWGVGEQFF

d_gene: TRBD2
abundance: -
v_gene: TRBV15
len: 14
j_gene: TRBJ2-5
CDR3nt: TGTGCCACCAGCACCGGGACTAGGGACGAGACCCAGTACTTC
CDR3aa: CATSTGTRDETQYF

d_gene: -
abundance: few
v_gene: TRBV7-2
len: 14
j_gene: TRBJ2-2
CDR3nt: TGTGCCAGCAGCTCACAGGGCCACACCGGGGAGCTGTTTTTT
CDR3aa: CASSSQGHTGELFF

d_gene: -
abundance: -
v_gene: TRBV2
len: 14
j_gene: TRBJ1-4
CDR3nt: TGTGCCAGCAGCCCGGGAACCCAACGGGAAAAACTGTTTTTT
CDR3aa: CASSPGTQREKLFF

d_gene: -
abundance: -
v_gene: TRBV19
len: 11
j_gene: TRBJ2-3
CDR3nt: TGTGCCAGTAGGCAGGGCGAGGCTAAGTATTTT
CDR3aa: CASRQGEAKYF

d_gene: -
abundance: -
v_gene: TRBV7-2
len: 14
j_gene: TRBJ2-5
CDR3nt: TGTGCCAGCAGCTTAGAGGTGGGGACGGGGACCCAGTACTTC
CDR3aa: CASSLEVGTGTQYF

d_gene: -
abundance: -
v_gene: TRBV11-2
len: 13
j_gene: TRBJ2-7
CDR3nt: TGTGCCAGCACCCCGGTCCGGGGCGGCGAGCAGTACTTC
CDR3aa: CASTPVRGGEQYF

d_gene: TRBD2
abundance: -
v_gene: TRBV5-1
len: 16
j_gene: TRBJ2-1
CDR3nt: TGCGCCAGCAGCTTAACTAGCGGGAGGGCCTATAATGAGCAGTTCTTC
CDR3aa: CASSLTSGRAYNEQFF

d_gene: -
abundance: medium-sized
v_gene: TRBV6-6
len: 11
j_gene: TRBJ2-7
CDR3nt: TGTGCCAGCAGTCCCTCAGGAGGGCAGTACTTC
CDR3aa: CASSPSGGQYF

d_gene: TRBD1
abundance: -
v_gene: TRBV5-1
len: 19
j_gene: TRBJ2-1
CDR3nt: TGCGCCAGCAGCTTGGAGGACAGGCCTTTTAGGAGCTCCTACAATGAGCAGTTCTTC
CDR3aa: CASSLEDRPFRSSYNEQFF

d_gene: TRBD1
abundance: -
v_gene: TRBV14
len: 17
j_gene: TRBJ2-1
CDR3nt: TGTGCCAGCAGCAATTTACCGGGACAGGGGGCTTTGAATGAGCAGTTCTTC
CDR3aa: CASSNLPGQGALNEQFF

d_gene: -
abundance: -
v_gene: TRBV7-8
len: 14
j_gene: TRBJ1-1
CDR3nt: TGTGCCAGCAGCTTAGCAGGGGCGAACACTGAAGCTTTCTTT
CDR3aa: CASSLAGANTEAFF